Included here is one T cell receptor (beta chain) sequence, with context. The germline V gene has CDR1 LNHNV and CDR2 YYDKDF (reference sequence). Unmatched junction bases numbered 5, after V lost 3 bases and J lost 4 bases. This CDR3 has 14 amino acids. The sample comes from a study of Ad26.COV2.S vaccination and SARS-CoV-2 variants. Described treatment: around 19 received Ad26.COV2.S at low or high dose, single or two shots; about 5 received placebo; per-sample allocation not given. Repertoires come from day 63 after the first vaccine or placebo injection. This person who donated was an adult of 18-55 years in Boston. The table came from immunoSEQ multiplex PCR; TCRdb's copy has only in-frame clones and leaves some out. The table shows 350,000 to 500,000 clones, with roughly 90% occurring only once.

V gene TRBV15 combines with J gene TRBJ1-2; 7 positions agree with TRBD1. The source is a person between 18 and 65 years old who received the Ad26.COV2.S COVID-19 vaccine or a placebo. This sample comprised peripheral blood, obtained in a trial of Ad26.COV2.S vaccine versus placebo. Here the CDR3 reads CATSRAGGGYGYTF. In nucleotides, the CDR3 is TGTGCCACCAGCAGGGCAGGGGGTGGCTATGGCTACACCTTC. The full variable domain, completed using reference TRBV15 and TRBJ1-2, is DAMVIQNPRYQVTQFGKPVTLSCSQTLNHNVMYWYQQKSSQAPKLLFHYYDKDFNNEADTPDNFQSRRPNTSFCFLDIRSPGLGDTAMYLCATSRAGGGYGYTFGSGTRLTVV.